The present TCR beta chain was sequenced within a study of early stage breast cancer tumors. Points from the study as a whole: Commonly generated sequences made up most enriched TCRB sequences shared between patients. Tumors had roughly 2.6-fold higher T cell density than normal breast.

This table comes from immunoSEQ multiplex PCR, and its TCRdb copy is limited to in-frame clones, with some not included. This sample yields 25,000 to 35,000 clones, of which less than 75% are seen a single time; 8.5% belongs to the top ten. Turning to this clone: Its matching antigen is unknown.

Germline V gene data show CDR1 as SGDLS and CDR2 as YYNGEE. Between the trimmed V and J ends, which lost 7 bases and 2 bases, there was a span of 9 bases. The CDR3 length is 12 residues. This sequence joins TRBV9 and TRBJ1-2; D is unclear. The sample was breast tumor tissue. This clonotype originated in a person between 50 and 60 years old with breast cancer. The CDR3 sequence: CASSDGNYGYTF. The CDR3 DNA sequence: TGTGCCAGCTCCGACGGCAACTATGGCTACACCTTC.